This T cell receptor beta chain was retrieved from a study of cytomegalovirus exposure and HLA in healthy donors. About the study: Early released data comprised tens of millions of unique TCRs from HLA-typed donors.

This PCR relied on a set of 60 Vbeta primers and 13 Jbeta primers. Produced via immunoSEQ multiplex PCR; TCRdb's table is partial and in-frame only. Here the sample spans approximately 150,000 clones, roughly 70% being singletons. The V end lost 5 bases, the J end lost 0 bases, and 8 bases lay between the germline ends. CDR3 size: 15 residues. Germline V gene sequence: CDR1 PRHDT, CDR2 FYEKMQ (reference sequence). The sample comprised PBMCs. The chain recombines TRBV13 with TRBJ2-6; D perhaps matches TRBD2 (5 bases). This clonotype was sampled from a man aged 60 to 69 in good health and CMV-seronegative. Here the CDR3 DNA reads TGTGCCAGCAGCGGGAGATTCTCTGGGGCCAACGTCCTGACTTTC. It encodes CASSGRFSGANVLTF. Full variable domain (missing parts from reference TRBV13 and TRBJ2-6): AAGVIQSPRHLIKEKRETATLKCYPIPRHDTVYWYQQGPGQDPQFLISFYEKMQSDKGSIPDRFSAQQFSDYHSELNMSSLELGDSALYFCASSGRFSGANVLTFGAGSRLTVL.